This T cell receptor (beta chain) was documented in a study of blood T cell repertoires in COVID-19. Background on the study: T cells, B-cell-depleted T cells, or PBMCs provided the cDNA or gDNA that served as material.

The assay was immunoSEQ multiplex PCR, and TCRdb's table has in-frame clones only and misses some. This sample has around 300,000 clones, with roughly 91% found just once. Which cohort a participant joined came from the clinical history participants gave. Resolution of symptoms, clearance, or two negative PCRs was present in recovered Cohort 3 donors. This clonotype was obtained from a woman in her sixties or seventies who had recovered from COVID-19. Input material: PBMCs or T cells enriched from blood (not recorded which).

The CDR3 DNA reads TGTGCCAGTCGCGGCGAGAGCTCCTACAATGAGCAGTTCTTC. Encoded protein: CASRGESSYNEQFF. The chain links TRBV19 to TRBJ2-1; no clear D gene. Between the trimmed V and J ends, which lost 8 bases and 0 bases, there was a span of 11 bases. Germline CDR1 reads LNHDA; CDR2 reads SQIVND (reference sequence). The CDR3 spans 14 residues.